Below, 27 T cell receptor beta chains from the same sample are listed, as sequenced in a study of T cell responses to AZD1222 COVID-19 vaccine. The table came from immunoSEQ multiplex PCR; TCRdb's copy has only in-frame clones and leaves some out. This table has tens of thousands of clones, 70% to 90% appearing once. Material: peripheral blood, obtained 28 days after the second AZD1222 dose. Receptors were obtained from an adult who received the AZD1222 COVID-19 vaccine.

V gene TRBV2 combines with J gene TRBJ1-2; D is undetermined. Trimming stripped 4 bases from V and 3 bases from J, with 15 bases between. This CDR3 is 15 amino acids long. Per the germline V gene, CDR1 is SNHLY and CDR2 is FYNNEI. The CDR3 DNA reads as TGTGCCAGCAGTGTCCGGGAAATGCGGGACTATGGCTACACCTTC. Protein sequence: CASSVREMRDYGYTF.

The chain joins TRBV11-2 to TRBJ2-2; D uncertain. The germline CDR1 and CDR2 sequences are SGHAT and FQNNGV. V gave up 5 bases and J gave up 4 bases, with 11 bases separating them. The CDR3 extends over 14 amino acids. The CDR3 DNA is TGTGCCAGCAGCCGTCTAGGCGGCACCGGGGAGCTGTTTTTT. It translates to CASSRLGGTGELFF.

The chain is built from TRBV4-2 and TRBJ1-3; D is ambiguous. The CDR3 consists of 13 residues. CDR1 is LGHNA, CDR2 YNFKEQ, per germline. Between the trimmed V and J ends, which lost 3 bases and 2 bases, there was a span of 5 bases. CDR3 nucleotides: TGTGCCAGCAGCCATGAGCCTGGAAACACCATATATTTT. It is translated as CASSHEPGNTIYF.

The J gene is TRBJ1-5, the V gene TRBV15; D possibly corresponds to TRBD1 (5 bases). This CDR3 spans 16 amino acids. The V gene lost 5 bases and the J gene lost 6 bases, with 20 bases spanning the gap. The germline V gene encodes CDR1 LNHNV and CDR2 YYDKDF (reference sequence). The CDR3 sequence: CATSLKSKTVSQPQHF. CDR3 DNA sequence: TGTGCCACCAGCCTCAAAAGTAAGACAGTTAGTCAGCCCCAGCATTTT.

The rearrangement uses TRBV24-1 and TRBJ2-1; 9 bases line up with TRBD2. Germline V gives CDR1 KGHDR, CDR2 SFDVKD. The length of the CDR3 is 18 residues. The ends lost 1 base at V and 8 bases at J; junction bases unmatched: 14. The CDR3 DNA follows: TGTGCCACCAGTGATTTAAGAGAGTCTAGCGGGATGAGGGATGAGCAGTTCTTC. It is translated as CATSDLRESSGMRDEQFF.

The CDR3, as DNA: TGTGCCAGTAGTATACAGGAGGACACTGAAGCTTTCTTT. Its translation is CASSIQEDTEAFF. The chain links TRBV19 to TRBJ1-1; D not resolved. CDR1 is LNHDA, CDR2 SQIVND, per germline (reference sequence). The CDR3 has 13 amino acids. Trimming removed 2 bases at V and 3 bases at J, with 7 bases between.

The CDR3 DNA sequence: TGCGCCAGCAGCCAAGGCCAGGGACATACTAATGAAAAACTGTTTTTT. This sequence encodes CASSQGQGHTNEKLFF. The chain couples TRBV4-1 to TRBJ1-4; D possibly corresponds to TRBD1 (6 bases). V was trimmed by 1 base and J by 2 bases, leaving 11 bases between them. The germline gives CDR1 MGHRA, CDR2 YSYEKL. The CDR3 extends over 16 amino acids.

V gene TRBV9 combines with J gene TRBJ2-2; D is uncertain. Trimming cost V 4 bases and J 0 bases, with 7 bases left between them. The V gene's germline CDR1 is SGDLS and CDR2 YYNGEE. The CDR3 runs 14 residues. CDR3 residues: CASSPAPNTGELFF. Written as DNA, the CDR3 is TGTGCCAGCAGCCCTGCACCGAACACCGGGGAGCTGTTTTTT.

The V gene is TRBV2, the J gene TRBJ1-1; no reliable D call. CDR3 length: 14 residues. Trimming cost V 5 bases and J 5 bases, with 15 bases left between them. Germline CDR1 reads SNHLY; CDR2 reads FYNNEI. This chain's CDR3 is CASSSGSGNTEAFF. In nucleotides, the CDR3 is TGTGCCAGCAGTTCCGGGAGCGGGAATACTGAAGCTTTCTTT.

The V call is TRBV11-3, the J call TRBJ2-1; 9 bases are shared with TRBD2. V was clipped by 5 bases and J by 4 bases; unmatched bases: 6. The CDR3 runs to 15 residues. CDR1 is SGHNT and CDR2 is YENEEA in the germline V gene. The CDR3 here is CASSVRTSDYNEQFF. The CDR3 coding sequence is TGTGCCAGCAGCGTCAGGACTAGCGATTACAATGAGCAGTTCTTC.

The V and J genes are TRBV19 and TRBJ1-1, with TRBD1 matching over 8 bases. Germline V gene lookup returns CDR1 LNHDA and CDR2 SQIVND (reference sequence). Trimming cost V 6 bases and J 5 bases; bases outside gene matches: 5. The CDR3 has 13 residues. The CDR3 loop reads CASSRGPGTEAFF. The DNA of the CDR3 is TGTGCCAGTAGCAGGGGGCCTGGGACTGAAGCTTTCTTT.

This chain connects TRBV11-2 to TRBJ1-1; the D is unclear. CDR1 is SGHAT, CDR2 FQNNGV, per germline. Trimming pared 0 bases from V and 0 bases from J, leaving 5 bases between. The CDR3 contains 14 residues. CDR3 DNA: TGTGCCAGCAGCTTAGAGCGGCTGAACACTGAAGCTTTCTTT. This gives the protein CASSLERLNTEAFF.

This chain links TRBV20-1 with TRBJ1-2; no clear D gene. The ends were cut back, 6 bases at V and 10 bases at J, with 12 bases in the middle. This CDR3 has 10 residues. In germline, CDR1 is DFQATT, CDR2 SNEGSKA (reference sequence). The CDR3 coding sequence is TGCAGTGCCGCGAAGGAGATCTACACCTTC. Translated: CSAAKEIYTF.

J is TRBJ2-1 and V is TRBV29-1; D remains ambiguous. V lost 6 bases and J 6 bases, leaving 12 bases between the germline ends. Germline CDR1 SQVTM, CDR2 ANQGSEA. The CDR3 is 12 amino acids. CDR3 DNA sequence: TGCAGCGTAAAAAGGATGTCCAATGAGCAGTTCTTC. It specifies CSVKRMSNEQFF.

V and J are TRBV14 and TRBJ2-7; 7 positions agree with TRBD1. This CDR3 is 16 amino acids long. The germline V gene has CDR1 SGHDN and CDR2 FVKESK. V lost 0 bases and J lost 2; bases outside the gene matches: 7. The CDR3 spells CASSQDLYGTAYEQYF. As DNA, the CDR3 is TGTGCCAGCAGCCAAGATCTTTATGGGACAGCCTACGAGCAGTACTTC.

The genes are TRBV27 and TRBJ2-1, with D unclear. Germline-derived CDR1 and CDR2 are MNHEY and SMNVEV (reference sequence). CDR3 length equals 19 residues. The germline V and J ends were trimmed by 4 bases and 7 bases, with 29 bases remaining between them. This CDR3 is CASSSPRWRPGSKGNEQFF. The CDR3 DNA reads as TGTGCCAGCAGTTCCCCACGTTGGAGACCCGGGTCAAAAGGGAATGAGCAGTTCTTC.

The chain employs TRBV10-1 and TRBJ2-2, with D possibly being TRBD2 (6 bases). V lost 10 bases, J lost 4 bases, and 10 bases lay in between. The V gene's germline CDR1 is WNHNN and CDR2 SYGVQD (reference sequence). The CDR3 sequence is 12 residues long. The CDR3 loop reads CATWRVTGELFF. CDR3 in DNA: TGCGCCACCTGGAGGGTCACCGGGGAGCTGTTTTTT.

The V call is TRBV11-2, the J call TRBJ1-2; no firm D call. The CDR3 is made up of 14 amino acids. Germline V CDR1 and CDR2: SGHAT, FQNNGV. V lost 1 base to trimming and J lost 0 bases, with 6 bases between them. The DNA for the CDR3 is TGTGCCAGCAGCTTAGGGCCTACTAACTATGGCTACACCTTC. This translates into CASSLGPTNYGYTF.

The chain couples TRBV7-9 to TRBJ2-1; the D gene is possibly TRBD2 (7 bases). The CDR3 is made up of 16 amino acids. The ends were cut back, 5 bases at V and 7 bases at J, with 21 bases in the middle. The germline V gene encodes CDR1 SEHNR and CDR2 FQNEAQ (reference sequence). DNA for the CDR3: TGTGCCAGCAGCCTAGTAGGCGGGGGCCTTTGGAATGAGCAGTTCTTC. It is translated as CASSLVGGGLWNEQFF.

This clone was picked up one time. This CDR3 reads CASGRELNGYTF. DNA of the CDR3: TGTGCCAGCGGACGCGAGTTAAATGGCTACACCTTC. The gene calls are TRBV21-1 and TRBJ1-2. TRBV21-1 is a documented pseudogene. The CDR3 covers 12 residues.

V is TRBV4-2 and J is TRBJ2-7; 12 positions agree with TRBD2. With 0 bases clipped from V and 1 base from J, the junction kept 13 bases outside the gene matches. The CDR3 runs to 20 residues. Germline CDR1 reads LGHNA; CDR2 reads YNFKEQ. CDR3 in amino acids: CASSQDLGLAGGVLSYEQYF. CDR3 in DNA: TGTGCCAGCAGCCAAGATCTGGGCCTAGCGGGAGGGGTACTATCCTACGAGCAGTACTTC.

J is TRBJ1-1 and V is TRBV7-8, with a weak D call TRBD1 (6 bases). Deletions cut 1 base from V and 3 bases from J, with 15 bases between. The germline V gene has CDR1 SGHVS and CDR2 FQNEAQ. The CDR3 consists of 16 residues. The CDR3 reads CASSLGGEGGHTEAFF. DNA for the CDR3: TGTGCCAGCAGCTTAGGCGGAGAGGGGGGGCACACTGAAGCTTTCTTT.

The chain carries TRBV30 and TRBJ1-1, with D possibly being TRBD1 (5 bases). The V end lost 2 bases, the J end lost 11 bases, and 15 bases lay between the germline ends. This CDR3 contains 12 residues. Germline V gene data show CDR1 as GTSNPN and CDR2 as SVGIG (reference sequence). CDR3 in DNA: TGTGCCTGGAGTCTCCTAGGGGCAGTCGCTTTCTTT. It encodes CAWSLLGAVAFF.

The V and J genes are TRBV11-3 and TRBJ2-4; TRBD2 might be the D (6 bases). This CDR3 comprises 13 residues. Germline V gene lookup returns CDR1 SGHNT and CDR2 YENEEA. V lost 2 bases to trimming and J lost 7 bases, with 9 bases between them. Written as DNA, the CDR3 is TGTGCCAGCAGCTTAAGCGGGTGGAACATTCAGTACTTC. This gives the protein CASSLSGWNIQYF.

V gene TRBV5-4 combines with J gene TRBJ2-5; 8 bases are a match to TRBD2. This CDR3 spans 15 amino acids. J gave up 3 bases and V 0 bases, and 4 bases lay outside the gene matches. The V gene's germline CDR1 is SGHNT and CDR2 YYREEE (reference sequence). CDR3 loop: CASSLDGRGEETQYF. CDR3 DNA: TGTGCCAGCAGCTTGGACGGGAGGGGGGAAGAGACCCAGTACTTC.

The genes are TRBV6-5 and TRBJ1-1; D gene ambiguous. CDR3 size: 14 residues. From germline, CDR1 is MNHEY and CDR2 SVGAGI. The ends were cut back, 0 bases at V and 2 bases at J, with 7 bases in the middle. The CDR3 coding sequence is TGTGCCAGCAGTTACTCTCGGTTAAACACTGAAGCTTTCTTT. Protein product: CASSYSRLNTEAFF.

This chain uses TRBV12-3 or TRBV12-4 with TRBJ1-1; D gene ambiguous. The V and J ends lost 5 bases and 7 bases respectively, with 8 bases between them. The CDR3 loop spans 11 amino acids. The DNA of the CDR3 is TGTGCCAGCAGTGGGCAGCTTGAAGCTTTCTTT. It is translated as CASSGQLEAFF.